This entry is about one T cell receptor beta chain. Memory T cells were CD45RO+, naive were CD45RA+, sorted by FACS. The data originate from a study of regulatory dendritic cells for organ transplantation. Germline CDR1 and CDR2: MNHEY and SMNVEV (reference sequence). V was pared by 6 bases and J by 6 bases, with 18 bases between. This CDR3 region has 14 residues. Sequencing was performed with immunoSEQ multiplex PCR; in TCRdb, only in-frame clones are kept and a portion is missing. This table holds approximately 35,000 clones, roughly nine tenths found once. The source material was naive CD4+ T cells from blood. Subset: CD45RA+ naive T cells. The rearrangement links TRBV27 to TRBJ2-7; the D gene is possibly TRBD1 (5 bases). This sequence was found in a human donor in good health. CDR3 region: CASRVGSIQGEQYF. CDR3 nucleotides: TGTGCCAGCAGAGTCGGTAGCATCCAGGGCGAGCAGTACTTC.